This entry features one TCR beta chain sequence. No antigen is known for it. These data come from a study of cytomegalovirus exposure and HLA in healthy donors. Use of 60 Vbeta and 13 Jbeta primers characterized the PCR. This table comes from immunoSEQ multiplex PCR, and its TCRdb copy is limited to in-frame clones, with some not included. The table shows approximately 50,000 clones, with over 70% occurring only once. Study-wide results and caveats: CMV antigen specificity of three CMV-associated chains was confirmed in vitro.

The CDR3 has 12 residues. CDR1 is LNHNV and CDR2 is YYDKDF in the germline V gene (reference sequence). V lost 1 base, J lost 7 bases, and 5 bases lay in between. The genes are TRBV15 and TRBJ2-1; no firm D call. The sequenced material came from PBMCs. This sequence was found in a man aged 25 to 40 in good health and CMV-seropositive. In DNA form, the CDR3 reads TGTGCCACCAGCAGAGGAGTGAATGAGCAGTTCTTC. Its protein is CATSRGVNEQFF. Full variable domain (missing parts from reference TRBV15 and TRBJ2-1): DAMVIQNPRYQVTQFGKPVTLSCSQTLNHNVMYWYQQKSSQAPKLLFHYYDKDFNNEADTPDNFQSRRPNTSFCFLDIRSPGLGDTAMYLCATSRGVNEQFFGPGTRLTVL.